This TCR beta chain was sequenced during a study of blood T cell repertoires in COVID-19 (dated by TCRdb to about 2020). Study-wide context: Samples covering the acute and convalescent phases of COVID-19 were provided by collaborators in the United States, Italy and Spain. Subjects who had been exposed to COVID-19, were actively infected with it, or had recovered from it provided the deeply sampled blood TCRbeta repertoires that made up the dataset. Sample metadata almost always included a de-identified subject ID, COVID-19 status, age in years and sex. The prospective study material was composed of cDNA or gDNA derived from T cells, B-cell-depleted T cells, or PBMCs. Samples were obtained from the ongoing ImmuneRACE study (first 160 participants) and from some 1,300 subjects provided by 6 global collaborators. The repertoires were released in a freely available public database intended as a resource for research on the immune response to SARS-CoV-2. Where available, HLA class I and class II types were obtained from metadata supplied by the sample provider rather than from assay-based typing. The full study reports these points: How much clinical and demographic metadata was included differed by source and by participant, and the metadata was provided uncurated.

TCRbeta CDR3 regions were amplified from genomic DNA by means of the immunoSEQ Assay, a bias-controlled multiplex PCR. Per the source publication's procedure: The number of nucleated cells in each sample was estimated by amplification of reference gene primers within the assay. Sequence reads were collapsed and filtered to measure the absolute abundance of every unique TCRbeta CDR3 rearrangement. For each sample, productive Simpson clonality was calculated by taking the square root of Simpson's diversity index across productive rearrangements. TCRdb retrieved this table from immuneACCESS and kept in-frame rearrangements only. Not all clones are present; in checked studies, unresolved V genes account for under half, and no reason is known for the remainder. Clonal size and the V and J genes are those of that table, whereas D and trimming came from the DNA. The sample contains about 290,000 clones, approximately 90% of them found a single time. The ten largest clones capture about 4.6% of the sample.

Whole blood was collected in K2EDTA tubes by collaborating institutions according to the institutions' own protocols. For TCRbeta analysis, collaborator samples were shipped as frozen whole blood, as isolated PBMCs, or as DNA extracted from either sample type. In this sample, this clone turned up once. This clone's antigen is unknown. One base away there is no much larger clone; base qualities are not given. Sequences were obtained from peripheral blood. The TCR originated in a man between 35 and 55 years old with acute or convalescent COVID-19.

This receptor carries the CDR3 CASSAGGGLTINSPLHF. In nucleotides, the sequence is TGTGCCAGCAGCGCCGGGGGGGGCCTAACGATAAATTCACCCCTCCACTTT. The chain is encoded by TRBV5-4 joined to TRBJ1-6; the best D guess is TRBD1, with 6 bases matching. V is pared back by 4 bases and J by 7 bases, with 21 bases lying between the germline termini. Its CDR3 holds 17 amino acids, cysteine through phenylalanine. Only CDR3 DNA remains: 51 bases, in frame from the first base. CDR1 is given as SGHNT and CDR2 as YYREEE, both from the germline V gene (reference sequence).